Shown below are 12 T cell receptor beta chains from a single sample sequenced in a study of T cells in Graves' hyperthyroidism and ophthalmopathy. RNA transcripts provided the source from which TCR beta CDR3 regions were amplified. Using the HTBI primer set, a first-round RT-PCR was run on the TCR CDR3. TCRdb recomputed calls from the multiplex PCR reads with MiXCR, one row per CDR3 protein. Of around 380,000 distinct CDR3 sequences listed, approximately 13% were seen once; the top ten hold around 21%. The sequencing input was blood. The receptors derive from a young man with Graves' hyperthyroidism that later progressed to Graves' ophthalmopathy.

In its sample, this clonotype was seen many times. The chain is built from TRBV27 and TRBJ1-1; 7 bases are shared with TRBD1. The germline V gene encodes CDR1 MNHEY and CDR2 SMNVEV (reference sequence). The CDR3 extends over 12 amino acids. After removal of 3 bases from V and 9 bases from J, the junction contained 4 bases not matched to a gene. The CDR3 nucleotides read TGTGCCAGCAGTTTCCCGACAGGGAAAGCTTTCTTT. Protein: CASSFPTGKAFF.

There are many counts of this clonotype. This chain uses TRBV2 with TRBJ2-2, with 7 bases matching TRBD1. CDR1 SNHLY and CDR2 FYNNEI come from the germline V gene. Trimming at V came to 7 bases and at J to 5 bases, leaving 10 bases not matched to a gene. The CDR3 extends over 15 amino acids. The CDR3 DNA reads TGTGCCAGCAACGTACAGGGGCCGGAAACCGGGGAGCTGTTTTTT. Protein product: CASNVQGPETGELFF.

There are many counts of this clonotype. The gene calls are TRBV5-1 and TRBJ2-5; 8 nucleotides line up with TRBD1. The CDR3 contains 14 residues. From germline, CDR1 is SGHRS and CDR2 YFSETQ. The ends lost 4 bases at V and 5 bases at J; junction bases unmatched: 7. The CDR3 protein is CASSRGQGRETQYF. Written as DNA, the CDR3 is TGCGCCAGCAGCAGAGGACAGGGCCGGGAGACCCAGTACTTC. The entire variable domain, with the rest obtained from reference TRBV5-1 and TRBJ2-5, is as follows: KAGVTQTPRYLIKTRGQQVTLSCSPISGHRSVSWYQQTPGQGLQFLFEYFSETQRNKGNFPGRFSGRQFSNSRSEMNVSTLELGDSALYLCASSRGQGRETQYFGPGTRLLVL.

This clonotype has at least ten counts. The chain recombines TRBV6-5 with TRBJ2-2; D remains ambiguous. Trimming removed 1 base from V and 1 base from J, with 4 bases in between. The CDR3 has 14 residues. Germline CDR1 MNHEY, CDR2 SVGAGI. The CDR3 is CASSYYMNTGELFF. CDR3 nucleotide sequence: TGTGCCAGCAGTTACTACATGAACACCGGGGAGCTGTTTTTT.

This clonotype occurred many times. This chain uses TRBV5-1 with TRBJ2-3; D might be TRBD2 (6 bases). V shed 3 bases and J shed 2 bases, with 10 bases lying between them. CDR3 length: 14 residues. From germline, CDR1 is SGHRS and CDR2 YFSETQ. The DNA of the CDR3 is TGCGCCAGCAGCTCCCGGGACTCCACAGATACGCAGTATTTT. Encoded protein: CASSSRDSTDTQYF.

This clonotype has a count of ten or more. The chain employs TRBV11-2 and TRBJ1-6, with 8 bases aligning to TRBD1. Germline CDR1 and CDR2: SGHAT and FQNNGV. The V segment lost 1 base and the J segment 4 bases; nucleotides outside the gene matches: 9. This CDR3 comprises 18 residues. The CDR3 loop reads CASSLAGGRQGYNSPLHF. DNA for the CDR3: TGTGCCAGCAGCTTAGCCGGAGGCCGACAGGGGTATAATTCACCCCTCCACTTT.

The V and J genes are TRBV7-2 and TRBJ2-3; TRBD1 agrees at 12 bases. Germline lookup yields CDR1 SGHTA and CDR2 FQGNSA. V lost 4 bases, J lost 2 bases, and 4 bases stayed unmatched. The CDR3 runs 16 residues. The DNA of the CDR3 is TGTGCCAGCAGCTCAGGGACAGGGGGCTACACAGATACGCAGTATTTT. Translating gives CASSSGTGGYTDTQYF.

This clonotype was observed a handful of times. This chain links TRBV6-1 with TRBJ1-5; 8 nucleotides line up with TRBD1. CDR1 is MNHNS and CDR2 is SASEGT in the germline V gene. CDR3 length: 15 residues. V lost 5 bases, J lost 0 bases, and 3 bases stayed unmatched. The CDR3 coding sequence is TGTGCCAGCAGTAGGGACAGGAATAGCAATCAGCCCCAGCATTTT. This codes for CASSRDRNSNQPQHF.

In this sample, this clonotype turned up many times. V and J are TRBV6-2 or TRBV6-3 and TRBJ2-5, with 11 bases identical to TRBD2. J lost 5 bases, V lost 0 bases, and 5 bases had no gene match. CDR3 size: 16 residues. The germline V gene encodes CDR1 MNHEY and CDR2 SVGEGT. CDR3 coding DNA: TGTGCCAGCAGTTACTCTGGACTAGCGGGTTGGGAGACCCAGTACTTC. Amino acid sequence: CASSYSGLAGWETQYF.

The chain is built from TRBV18 and TRBJ1-1; tentative D call: TRBD1 (5 bases). The length of the CDR3 is 16 residues. Per the germline V gene, CDR1 is KGHSH and CDR2 is LQKENI. V lost 3 bases, J lost 2 bases, and 16 bases lay in between. In DNA, the CDR3 is TGTGCCAGCTCACCCGTTGGGGCGGGGACTAACACTGAAGCTTTCTTT. Amino acid sequence: CASSPVGAGTNTEAFF.

This sequence joins TRBV3-1 and TRBJ2-3; TRBD2 matches 8 bases. V shed 1 base and J 6 bases; nucleotides not matched to a gene: 6. The CDR3 consists of 15 residues. Germline values: CDR1 LGHDT, CDR2 YNNKEL (reference sequence). The CDR3 spells CASSQVYGGVDTQYF. Written as DNA, the CDR3 is TGTGCCAGCAGCCAAGTTTACGGGGGGGTTGATACGCAGTATTTT.

This clonotype occurred a few times. The J gene is TRBJ2-5, the V gene TRBV4-1; 7 bases are shared with TRBD2. CDR3 length: 15 amino acids. CDR1 and CDR2 from the germline V gene are MGHRA and YSYEKL. The V and J ends lost 2 bases and 4 bases, in that order; junction bases with no gene match: 7. CDR3 sequence reads: CASSQLAGLAETQYF. The CDR3 coding sequence is TGCGCCAGCAGCCAATTAGCGGGTTTGGCAGAGACCCAGTACTTC.